This record covers a single T cell receptor beta chain. Its antigen remains unknown. The CDR3 totals 16 residues. Germline loops: CDR1 LGHNA, CDR2 YNFKEQ. Trimming cost V 0 bases and J 2 bases, with 14 bases left between them. The TCRbeta library was prepared with unique molecular identifiers. Via MiXCR, TCRdb re-called the PCR reads, giving one row per CDR3 protein. This repertoire shows 75,000 to 80,000 distinct CDR3 sequences, over 15% found once; its top ten account for 45% to 55%. This sample is part of a study of T-cell reconstitution after alpha-beta-depleted transplantation in children. Study-level points and caveats: The origin of alpha-beta T cells about two months after transplant was reportedly several hundred expanded graft clones.

The chain employs TRBV4-2 and TRBJ2-7; D uncertain. The sample in question was PBMCs, mostly from graft donor cells, obtained 360 days after TCRalphabeta/CD19-depleted stem cell transplant. This TCR was recovered from a male patient aged 2-15 years who had a stem cell transplant for acute lymphoblastic leukemia, so the T cells may come from the graft donor. The CDR3 DNA reads as TGTGCCAGCAGCCAAGAGTCCCGGAGTTTGACCTACGAGCAGTACTTC. Protein product: CASSQESRSLTYEQYF.